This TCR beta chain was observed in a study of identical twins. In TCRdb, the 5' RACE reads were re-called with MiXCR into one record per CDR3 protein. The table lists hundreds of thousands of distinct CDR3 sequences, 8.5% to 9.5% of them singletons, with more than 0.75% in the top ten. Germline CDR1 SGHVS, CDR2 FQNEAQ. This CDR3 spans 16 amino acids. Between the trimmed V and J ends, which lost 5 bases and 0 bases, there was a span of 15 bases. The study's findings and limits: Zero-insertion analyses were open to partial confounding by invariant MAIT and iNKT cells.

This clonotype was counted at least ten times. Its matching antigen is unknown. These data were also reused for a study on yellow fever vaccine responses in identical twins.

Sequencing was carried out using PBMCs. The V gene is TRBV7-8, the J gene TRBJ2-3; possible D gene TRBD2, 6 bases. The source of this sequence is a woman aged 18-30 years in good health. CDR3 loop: CASSRWRGTSTDTQYF. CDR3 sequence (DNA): TGTGCCAGCAGCCGCTGGCGGGGTACTAGCACAGATACGCAGTATTTT.